The 29 T cell receptor beta chains listed next were all sequenced from one sample in a study of control samples from healthy donors and cancer patients. Sequencing was performed with immunoSEQ multiplex PCR; in TCRdb, only in-frame clones are kept and a portion is missing. The repertoire holds 150,000 to 200,000 clones, with approximately 94% as singletons. The sequenced sample consisted of blood. The receptors were gathered from a woman between 40 and 50 years old in good health.

V usage is TRBV5-4 and J usage is TRBJ1-4; 10 bases align to TRBD1. This CDR3 is 16 amino acids long. V dropped 5 bases and J dropped 6; count of bases not matched to a gene: 10. Germline CDR1 and CDR2: SGHNT and YYREEE (reference sequence). The chain's CDR3 is CASSLRSGTGDEKLFF. The CDR3 bases are TGTGCCAGCAGTTTAAGAAGCGGGACAGGGGATGAAAAACTGTTTTTT. Filled out from reference TRBV5-4 and TRBJ1-4, the complete variable domain reads ETGVTQSPTHLIKTRGQQVTLRCSSQSGHNTVSWYQQALGQGPQFIFQYYREEENGRGNFPPRFSGLQFPNYSSELNVNALELDDSALYLCASSLRSGTGDEKLFFGSGTQLSVL.

The chain carries TRBV5-8 and TRBJ2-6; D gene unclear. CDR3 length: 15 amino acids. Trimming pared 1 base from V and 0 bases from J, leaving 5 bases between. The germline V gene encodes CDR1 SGHTS and CDR2 YDEGEE. The CDR3 DNA is TGTGCCAGCAGCTTGAAGGCCTCTGGGGCCAACGTCCTGACTTTC. It codes for CASSLKASGANVLTF.

This chain joins TRBV19 and TRBJ2-3; possibly TRBD1 or TRBD2 for D (6 bases each). Trimming removed 6 bases at V and 1 base at J, with 17 bases between. Germline V CDR1 and CDR2: LNHDA, SQIVND (reference sequence). The CDR3 contains 16 residues. The CDR3 spells CASRLAPGAGTDTQYF. DNA for the CDR3: TGTGCCAGTAGATTGGCCCCGGGGGCCGGCACAGATACGCAGTATTTT.

This chain links TRBV7-2 with TRBJ1-4, with D unresolved. Between the trimmed V and J ends, which lost 5 bases and 5 bases, there was a span of 12 bases. The CDR3 runs 14 residues. Germline V lookup: CDR1 SGHTA, CDR2 FQGNSA. Here the CDR3 DNA reads TGTGCCAGCAGCGCCCCGAGGCAGAATGAAAAACTGTTTTTT. Translation gives CASSAPRQNEKLFF.

The V gene is TRBV10-1, the J gene TRBJ2-1; no clear D. Trimming took off 2 bases at V and 5 bases at J, with 22 bases between the two ends. Germline V gives CDR1 WNHNN, CDR2 SYGVQD (reference sequence). The CDR3 consists of 18 residues. CDR3 in amino acids: CASSESSHTSHLNNEQFF. The CDR3 DNA reads as TGCGCCAGCAGTGAGAGTTCGCACACGTCGCACCTAAACAATGAGCAGTTCTTC.

CDR3 sequence: CAWSVRLPGEQYF. The CDR3 DNA reads as TGTGCCTGGAGTGTACGCTTACCGGGCGAGCAGTACTTC. The V call is TRBV30, the J call TRBJ2-7; no clear D gene. The germline V and J ends were trimmed by 0 bases and 6 bases, with 12 bases remaining between them. The CDR3 is made up of 13 amino acids. From germline, CDR1 is GTSNPN and CDR2 SVGIG (reference sequence). Combining the CDR3 with reference TRBV30 and TRBJ2-7 gives the whole variable domain SQTIHQWPATLVQPVGSPLSLECTVEGTSNPNLYWYRQAAGRGLQLLFYSVGIGQISSEVPQNLSASRPQDRQFILSSKKLLLSDSGFYLCAWSVRLPGEQYFGPGTRLTVT.

The chain uses TRBV15 and TRBJ2-1, with TRBD2 matching over 9 bases. V shed 2 bases, J shed 4 bases, and the junction held 9 bases outside the gene matches. Germline-derived CDR1 and CDR2 are LNHNV and YYDKDF (reference sequence). The CDR3 extends over 17 amino acids. CDR3 DNA: TGTGCCACCAGCAGACCGAATAGCGGGAGAGAATACAATGAGCAGTTCTTC. This sequence encodes CATSRPNSGREYNEQFF.

This chain joins TRBV6-5 and TRBJ2-1; 7 positions match TRBD2. J gave up 6 bases and V 4 bases, and 9 bases lay outside the gene matches. CDR3 size: 15 residues. The germline gives CDR1 MNHEY, CDR2 SVGAGI. Here the CDR3 reads CASSSLAVSGNEQFF. DNA of the CDR3: TGTGCCAGCAGTTCGCTAGCGGTTTCGGGCAATGAGCAGTTCTTC.

The V and J genes are TRBV15 and TRBJ2-3; TRBD2 is a possible D gene (6 bases). Trimming took off 0 bases at V and 4 bases at J, with 8 bases between the two ends. The CDR3 runs to 14 residues. CDR1 and CDR2 (germline): LNHNV, YYDKDF (reference sequence). The CDR3 DNA reads TGTGCCACCAGCAGAGACGGGGACTCAGATACGCAGTATTTT. It translates to CATSRDGDSDTQYF.

This sequence joins TRBV30 and TRBJ2-5; D is perhaps TRBD2 (5 bases). There are 11 residues in the CDR3. Germline-derived CDR1 and CDR2 are GTSNPN and SVGIG (reference sequence). Trimming pared 5 bases from V and 4 bases from J, leaving 8 bases between. The CDR3 nucleotides read TGTGCCTGGGTCCGGGGAGAGACCCAGTACTTC. Amino acids: CAWVRGETQYF.

The V and J genes are TRBV9 and TRBJ1-1, with D hard to call. With 4 bases removed from V and 3 bases from J, the gap between germline ends came to 7 bases. CDR1 SGDLS and CDR2 YYNGEE come from the germline V gene. The CDR3 runs 12 residues. The CDR3 loop reads CASSPGDTEAFF. The CDR3 DNA is TGTGCCAGCAGCCCTGGCGACACTGAAGCTTTCTTT.

The chain recombines TRBV5-5 with TRBJ1-1; 9 bases line up with TRBD1. Germline assignment: CDR1 SGHKS and CDR2 YYEKEE (reference sequence). This CDR3 comprises 14 residues. The trim removed 4 bases at V and 3 bases at J, leaving 4 bases unmatched. The DNA of the CDR3 is TGTGCCAGCAGCATAACAGGGGGCTACACTGAAGCTTTCTTT. Translating it yields CASSITGGYTEAFF.

This clone was seen a single time. The chain is built from TRBV7-8 and TRBJ1-5, with D perhaps TRBD1 (5 bases). Trimming took 5 bases from V and 2 from J, leaving 16 bases between them. The CDR3 runs 16 residues. Germline assignment: CDR1 SGHVS and CDR2 FQNEAQ. CDR3 coding DNA: TGTGCCAGCAGCCGCAGGGCTCATGAACGCAATCAGCCCCAGCATTTT. Protein sequence: CASSRRAHERNQPQHF.

This chain links TRBV4-2 with TRBJ2-1; 10 bases match TRBD1. The CDR3 spans 16 residues. The germline gives CDR1 LGHNA, CDR2 YNFKEQ. Germline trimming cut 0 bases from V and 3 bases from J; bases unmatched to any gene: 2. The CDR3 loop is CASSQDWDRGYNEQFF. The CDR3 DNA reads as TGTGCCAGCAGCCAAGATTGGGACAGGGGCTACAATGAGCAGTTCTTC.

This sequence joins TRBV19 and TRBJ2-2; 7 nucleotides match TRBD2. CDR1 LNHDA and CDR2 SQIVND come from the germline V gene (reference sequence). V lost 7 bases and J lost 4; bases outside the gene matches: 9. The CDR3 loop spans 15 amino acids. Written as DNA, the CDR3 is TGTGCCAGTACAGGTCTAGCGGCACTCACCGGGGAGCTGTTTTTT. It translates to CASTGLAALTGELFF.

This clone has a single count. The chain links TRBV3-1 (or the pseudogene TRBV3-2) to TRBJ2-5, with a weak D call TRBD1 (5 bases). Germline V gives CDR1 LGHDT, CDR2 YNNKEL (reference sequence). This CDR3 has 13 amino acids. V was cut by 1 base and J by 8 bases, with 11 bases left in between. CDR3 coding DNA: TGTGCCAGCAGCCAAGGGGCAGGGATAACCCAGTACTTC. Its protein is CASSQGAGITQYF.

This clone was observed a handful of times. The V gene is TRBV18, the J gene TRBJ1-3; TRBD1 matches at 7 bases. Germline V gene data show CDR1 as KGHSH and CDR2 as LQKENI. Trimming took 4 bases from V and 0 from J; bases not matched to a gene: 6. The CDR3 consists of 16 residues. DNA of the CDR3: TGTGCCAGCTCACTTCCAGGACAGGCCTCTGGAAACACCATATATTTT. Residues: CASSLPGQASGNTIYF.

The gene calls are TRBV12-5 and TRBJ1-1, with D perhaps matching TRBD1 (5 bases). The germline V gene has CDR1 LGHNT and CDR2 FRNRAP. The CDR3 is 11 residues long. The V end was cut by 5 bases, the J end by 6 bases, with 7 bases between. The CDR3 DNA is TGTGCTAGTGGTCCGGGACCTGAAGCTTTCTTT. This gives the protein CASGPGPEAFF.

The rearrangement joins TRBV5-4 to TRBJ2-5, with 8 bases lining up with TRBD2. Looked up from germline, CDR1 is SGHNT and CDR2 is YYREEE (reference sequence). J gave up 5 bases and V 2 bases, and 8 bases lay outside the gene matches. This CDR3 region has 15 residues. The CDR3 region has the DNA TGTGCCAGCAGCTTTTTCGGCGGGGGGATGGAGACCCAGTACTTC. It codes for CASSFFGGGMETQYF.

This clone was found once. The genes are TRBV12-5 and TRBJ2-5; 8 nucleotides agree with TRBD1. From germline, CDR1 is LGHNT and CDR2 FRNRAP. With V trimmed by 1 base and J by 7 bases, 11 bases remained unmatched. There are 16 residues in the CDR3. The CDR3 DNA follows: TGTGCTAGTGGTTTGGACTTCAGGGGGCTGTCGGGGACCCAGTACTTC. As protein: CASGLDFRGLSGTQYF.

This CDR3 reads CASSAFGGRYGYTF. The CDR3 DNA follows: TGTGCCAGCAGCGCCTTTGGGGGTCGCTATGGCTACACCTTC. V is TRBV9 and J is TRBJ1-2; D may be TRBD1 (5 bases). This CDR3 is built from 14 residues. V gave up 3 bases and J gave up 4 bases, with 13 bases separating them. Germline lookup yields CDR1 SGDLS and CDR2 YYNGEE.

This clone is a singleton in its sample. The CDR3 sequence is CASSPQGQGSNQPQHF. The CDR3 coding sequence is TGTGCCAGCAGCCCACAGGGTCAGGGGAGCAATCAGCCCCAGCATTTT. V and J are TRBV7-9 and TRBJ1-5; D is perhaps TRBD1 (6 bases). The CDR3 has 16 residues. Germline lookup yields CDR1 SEHNR and CDR2 FQNEAQ (reference sequence). The germline V and J ends were trimmed by 5 bases and 1 base, with 15 bases remaining between them. Full variable domain (rest looked up from reference TRBV7-9 and TRBJ1-5): DTGVSQNPRHKITKRGQNVTFRCDPISEHNRLYWYRQTLGQGPEFLTYFQNEAQLEKSRLLSDRFSAERPKGSFSTLEIQRTEQGDSAMYLCASSPQGQGSNQPQHFGDGTRLSIL.

This clone was recorded only once. Other nucleotide sequences from this sample produce the same CDR3. V and J are TRBV6-2 or TRBV6-3 and TRBJ2-7; D ambiguous. There are 12 residues in the CDR3. Germline V lookup: CDR1 MNHEY, CDR2 SVGEGT. Trimming took off 3 bases at V and 3 bases at J, with 6 bases between the two ends. The CDR3 coding sequence is TGTGCCAGCAGTTATGTGGGCTACGAGCAGTACTTC. The encoded protein is CASSYVGYEQYF.

This clone was seen a handful of times. The rearrangement joins TRBV19 to TRBJ2-4, with TRBD2 matching over 8 bases. The CDR3 contains 18 residues. Germline lookup yields CDR1 LNHDA and CDR2 SQIVND (reference sequence). V shed 2 bases and J 3 bases; nucleotides not matched to a gene: 12. CDR3: CASSISREGSLGKNIQYF. Here the CDR3 DNA reads TGTGCCAGTAGTATAAGTCGGGAGGGGAGTTTAGGCAAAAACATTCAGTACTTC.

The rearrangement joins TRBV7-2 to TRBJ2-7, with TRBD2 matching over 9 bases. Germline V gives CDR1 SGHTA, CDR2 FQGNSA. The length of the CDR3 is 14 residues. V dropped 2 bases and J dropped 7; count of bases not matched to a gene: 6. The CDR3 DNA reads TGTGCCAGCAGCTTACCGACTAGCGGACGAGAGCAGTACTTC. Its translation: CASSLPTSGREQYF.

Here the CDR3 reads CASSPQSADEKLFF. The CDR3 DNA reads as TGTGCCAGCTCACCACAGTCAGCAGATGAAAAACTGTTTTTT. V is TRBV18 and J is TRBJ1-4; D call uncertain. V lost 1 base and J 6 bases, leaving 9 bases between the germline ends. The germline V gene has CDR1 KGHSH and CDR2 LQKENI. The CDR3 sequence is 14 residues long. Full variable domain (missing parts from reference TRBV18 and TRBJ1-4): NAGVMQNPRHLVRRRGQEARLRCSPMKGHSHVYWYRQLPEEGLKFMVYLQKENIIDESGMPKERFSAEFPKEGPSILRIQQVVRGDSAAYFCASSPQSADEKLFFGSGTQLSVL.

As to this clone: This specimen includes other DNA sequences encoding the same CDR3. The chain is built from TRBV19 and TRBJ2-7; TRBD1 agrees at 9 bases. V lost 4 bases and J lost 5; bases outside the gene matches: 9. The CDR3 is 15 residues long. Germline CDR1 is LNHDA and CDR2 is SQIVND (reference sequence). The CDR3 loop is CASSNQGQGLHEQYF. The DNA for the CDR3 is TGTGCCAGTAGTAACCAGGGACAGGGACTCCACGAGCAGTACTTC.

The gene calls are TRBV10-3 and TRBJ2-7; D gene unclear. Germline CDR1 and CDR2: ENHRY and SYGVKD. The germline V and J ends were trimmed by 10 bases and 3 bases, with 16 bases remaining between them. CDR3 length equals 13 residues. CDR3 amino acids: CATVSGNGYEQYF. The CDR3 DNA is TGTGCCACTGTGTCTGGGAACGGCTACGAGCAGTACTTC.

The V and J genes are TRBV6-5 and TRBJ1-4; 10 bases line up with TRBD1. The CDR3 has 15 residues. After removal of 0 bases from V and 8 bases from J, the junction contained 3 bases not matched to a gene. Looked up from germline, CDR1 is MNHEY and CDR2 is SVGAGI. In DNA, the CDR3 is TGTGCCAGCAGTTACTCTGGGACAGGGGTCGAAAAACTGTTTTTT. Translating it yields CASSYSGTGVEKLFF.